The present TCR beta chain was sequenced within a study of blood T cell repertoires in COVID-19 (dated by TCRdb to about 2020). Regarding the study in general: The collaborator samples originated in the United States, Italy and Spain and spanned the acute and convalescent phases of COVID-19. The samples were drawn from the first 160 participants of the ongoing ImmuneRACE study and from 1,254 subjects provided by 6 global collaborators. Where HLA class I and class II types were available, the types were taken from metadata supplied by the sample provider, not from assay-based typing. The prospective study material was composed of cDNA or gDNA derived from T cells, B-cell-depleted T cells, or PBMCs. A de-identified subject ID, COVID-19 status, age in years and sex were almost always included in the sample metadata. A freely available public database, intended as a resource for researchers studying the immune response to SARS-CoV-2, is where the repertoires were released. The dataset comprised deeply sampled blood TCRbeta repertoires from subjects exposed to, actively infected with, or recovered from COVID-19. Overall study outcomes, separate from this receptor: The quantity of clinical and demographic metadata differed by source and by participant and was supplied without curation.

About this clone itself: The specificity of this receptor is unknown. Base qualities are missing; no much larger clone stands one base away.

Each collaborating institution followed its own protocols to collect whole blood in K2EDTA tubes. For TCRbeta analysis, collaborators shipped samples as frozen whole blood, isolated PBMCs, or DNA extracted from either of those sample types. Spanning cysteine to phenylalanine, the CDR3 consists of 16 amino acids. Only the CDR3 portion is preserved as DNA: 48 bases, with reading frame beginning at the first base. V is pared back by 0 bases and J by 3 bases, with 14 bases lying between the germline termini. The CDR1 and CDR2 encoded by the germline V gene (reference sequence) are LNHNV and YYDKDF. TCRbeta CDR3 regions were amplified from genomic DNA by means of the immunoSEQ Assay, a bias-controlled multiplex PCR. The original pipeline was this. The number of nucleated cells in each sample was estimated by amplification of reference gene primers within the assay. To quantify the absolute abundance of each unique TCRbeta CDR3 rearrangement, sequence reads were collapsed and filtered. For each sample, productive Simpson clonality was calculated as the square root of Simpson's diversity index over productive rearrangements. TCRdb took over this immuneACCESS table, retaining in-frame rearrangements with V and J assigned. Such tables are incomplete; in checked studies, under half of the missing clones stem from an unresolved V gene, and the remainder is unexplained. The D gene and trimming were derived from the DNA, and the V and J assignments and clone size from that table. The sample table contains around 130,000 clones; only one count was recorded for 65% to 90% of them. 2.5% to 3% of the sample comes from the top ten.

The source of this sequence is a man aged 45-65 years with acute or convalescent COVID-19. Sequenced sample: peripheral blood. The sequence joins TRBV15 to TRBJ1-2; D gene: possibly TRBD1, on 5 matching bases. The CDR3 reads CATSRDGRRGDYGYTF. The DNA is TGTGCCACCAGCAGAGATGGGCGAAGGGGCGACTATGGCTACACCTTC.